This TCR beta chain was observed in a study of CD8 T cells in ankylosing spondylitis. The CDR3 extends over 15 amino acids. Germline lookup yields CDR1 MNHEY and CDR2 SMNVEV (reference sequence). The junction had 5 bases not matched to a gene; V was cut back by 5 bases and J by 0 bases. This clonotype is a singleton in its sample. Each CDR3 protein gets one entry after TCRdb re-called the 5' RACE reads with MiXCR. The sample includes some 200,000 distinct CDR3 sequences, 10% to 15% seen only once; the top ten take approximately 17%. This chain uses TRBV27 with TRBJ2-7; 9 nucleotides match TRBD1. Sequencing was performed on blood, either unsorted or a sorted T cell fraction (not recorded which). The TCR comes from a male donor with ankylosing spondylitis or in good health (not recorded which). The CDR3 coding sequence is TGTGCCAGCAGTCCGAGGACAGGGGCCTCCTACGAGCAGTACTTC. Translating it yields CASSPRTGASYEQYF.